These 23 T cell receptor beta chains were all obtained from the same sample, sequenced in a study of memory CD4+ T cells and cytomegalovirus serostatus. Some clones are missing from TCRdb's copy, which holds only in-frame ones; the method was immunoSEQ multiplex PCR. Here the sample spans about 42,000 clones, roughly 79% being singletons. The sort gate was single viable CD3+CD4+CD8-CD45RO+ cells for memory CD4+ T cells. Sequencing was carried out using memory CD4+ T cells from blood. Every receptor here comes from an adult in good health and CMV-seronegative.

The chain combines TRBV5-1 with TRBJ2-1, with TRBD2 matching 8 bases. Trimming cost V 0 bases and J 7 bases; bases outside gene matches: 3. In germline, CDR1 is SGHRS, CDR2 YFSETQ. This CDR3 spans 14 amino acids. CDR3 sequence: CASSLERGGNEQFF. Here the CDR3 DNA reads TGCGCCAGCAGCTTGGAACGGGGGGGGAATGAGCAGTTCTTC.

Only a few counts were recorded for this clone. The chain combines TRBV6-1 with TRBJ2-7; 8 nucleotides line up with TRBD1. Germline V gives CDR1 MNHNS, CDR2 SASEGT. This CDR3 comprises 13 residues. J lost 3 bases, V lost 6 bases, and 4 bases had no gene match. The CDR3 here is CASRRDRNYEQYF. In nucleotides, the CDR3 is TGTGCCAGCAGGAGGGACAGGAACTACGAGCAGTACTTC.

The V call is TRBV7-9, the J call TRBJ2-2; 11 bases agree with TRBD1. V dropped 2 bases and J dropped 7; count of bases not matched to a gene: 6. The CDR3 sequence is 16 residues long. Per the germline V gene, CDR1 is SEHNR and CDR2 is FQNEAQ (reference sequence). The DNA for the CDR3 is TGTGCCAGCAGCTTATATAGGACAGGGGGCTTCGGGGAGCTGTTTTTT. Its protein is CASSLYRTGGFGELFF.

The rearrangement links TRBV7-3 to TRBJ2-6; 7 positions match TRBD1. From germline, CDR1 is SGHTA and CDR2 FQGTGA. The CDR3 sequence is 18 residues long. Trimming removed 5 bases from V and 3 bases from J; junction bases left unmatched: 13. The CDR3 nucleotides read TGTGCCAGCAGCCCCCACGCAGGGGGTGGCCTTGGGGCCAACGTCCTGACTTTC. Its translation: CASSPHAGGGLGANVLTF.

The rearrangement links TRBV29-1 to TRBJ2-1, with TRBD2 as a possible D gene (7 bases). Per germline, CDR1 SQVTM and CDR2 ANQGSEA. V was cut by 6 bases and J by 7 bases, with 16 bases left in between. CDR3 size: 13 residues. The CDR3: CSVGGGLGNEQFF. CDR3 bases: TGCAGCGTAGGGGGGGGACTCGGGAATGAGCAGTTCTTC.

This chain connects TRBV5-1 to TRBJ1-5, with TRBD1 matching 8 bases. Unmatched junction bases numbered 7, after V lost 6 bases and J lost 5 bases. CDR3 length: 14 residues. Per germline, CDR1 SGHRS and CDR2 YFSETQ. In DNA, the CDR3 is TGCGCCAGCACCTCCCGACAGGGGCATCAGCCCCAGCATTTT. Protein product: CASTSRQGHQPQHF.

J is TRBJ2-3 and V is TRBV6-1; no definite D call. The CDR3 contains 12 residues. Germline assignment: CDR1 MNHNS and CDR2 SASEGT. V was trimmed by 7 bases and J by 2 bases, leaving 7 bases between them. The CDR3 region is CASTVPTDTQYF. DNA for the CDR3: TGTGCCAGCACCGTCCCCACAGATACGCAGTATTTT.

This chain connects TRBV6-1 to TRBJ1-1; no reliable D call. Germline V CDR1 and CDR2: MNHNS, SASEGT. The CDR3 sequence is 17 residues long. Trimming removed 2 bases at V and 0 bases at J, with 16 bases between. The CDR3: CASSEYGQTLLNTEAFF. The CDR3 DNA sequence: TGTGCCAGCAGTGAATACGGTCAGACATTACTGAACACTGAAGCTTTCTTT.

The V and J genes are TRBV19 and TRBJ1-5; the D gene is possibly TRBD1 (5 bases). CDR1 is LNHDA, CDR2 SQIVND, per germline (reference sequence). The V end lost 5 bases, the J end lost 5 bases, and 13 bases lay between the germline ends. The CDR3 spans 14 residues. This chain's CDR3 is CASSWVMGDQPQHF. The CDR3, as DNA: TGTGCCAGTAGTTGGGTGATGGGGGATCAGCCCCAGCATTTT.

V usage is TRBV7-6 and J usage is TRBJ2-5, with 8 bases fitting TRBD2. CDR1 is SGHVS, CDR2 FNYEAQ, per germline. J was trimmed by 5 bases and V by 5 bases; bases with no gene match: 10. This CDR3 region has 15 residues. The CDR3: CASSPFGGGRETQYF. CDR3 DNA sequence: TGTGCCAGCAGCCCTTTCGGGGGGGGGCGTGAGACCCAGTACTTC. Full variable domain (remainder filled in from reference TRBV7-6 and TRBJ2-5): GAGVSQSPRYKVTKRGQDVALRCDPISGHVSLYWYRQALGQGPEFLTYFNYEAQQDKSGLPNDRFSAERPEGSISTLTIQRTEQRDSAMYRCASSPFGGGRETQYFGPGTRLLVL.

The chain is built from TRBV18 and TRBJ1-1; D is uncertain. Looked up from germline, CDR1 is KGHSH and CDR2 is LQKENI. CDR3 length equals 15 residues. V shed 4 bases and J shed 1 base, with 13 bases lying between them. CDR3 sequence: CASSLVVGRNTEAFF. The CDR3 region has the DNA TGTGCCAGCTCACTGGTTGTTGGACGGAACACTGAAGCTTTCTTT. Full variable domain (rest looked up from reference TRBV18 and TRBJ1-1): NAGVMQNPRHLVRRRGQEARLRCSPMKGHSHVYWYRQLPEEGLKFMVYLQKENIIDESGMPKERFSAEFPKEGPSILRIQQVVRGDSAAYFCASSLVVGRNTEAFFGQGTRLTVV.

The CDR3 protein is CASSYPGQGYSPLHF. CDR3 bases: TGTGCCAGCAGTTACCCCGGACAGGGTTATTCACCCCTCCACTTT. This chain joins TRBV6-6 and TRBJ1-6; 8 positions match TRBD1. Germline V gives CDR1 MNHNY, CDR2 SVGAGI (reference sequence). The CDR3 sequence is 15 residues long. V was clipped by 2 bases and J by 8 bases; unmatched bases: 5.

This chain uses TRBV7-2 with TRBJ2-1; D gene unclear. The germline CDR1 and CDR2 sequences are SGHTA and FQGNSA. CDR3 length: 13 residues. Deletions cut 5 bases from V and 8 bases from J, with 13 bases between. CDR3 nucleotide sequence: TGTGCCAGCAGCGCCGGACCTTGGGATGAGCAGTTCTTC. Encoded protein: CASSAGPWDEQFF.

The rearrangement joins TRBV6-1 to TRBJ1-4, with unresolved D. This CDR3 is built from 15 residues. Trimming took off 5 bases at V and 7 bases at J, with 17 bases between the two ends. CDR1 is MNHNS and CDR2 is SASEGT in the germline V gene. The CDR3 DNA sequence: TGTGCCAGCAGTACGCCTTTGGCGTGGGGTGAAAAACTGTTTTTT. It yields the protein CASSTPLAWGEKLFF.

The chain combines TRBV19 with TRBJ2-2; maybe TRBD2 (7 bases). Germline values: CDR1 LNHDA, CDR2 SQIVND (reference sequence). The CDR3 is made up of 17 amino acids. V was trimmed by 8 bases and J by 5 bases, leaving 24 bases between them. This CDR3 is CASSPQYREGRTGELFF. In nucleotides, the CDR3 is TGTGCCAGTTCACCCCAATACAGGGAGGGTAGGACCGGGGAGCTGTTTTTT.

The chain recombines TRBV11-3 with TRBJ2-3; D is unresolved. This CDR3 has 16 amino acids. Germline CDR1 reads SGHNT; CDR2 reads YENEEA. Trimming removed 0 bases at V and 0 bases at J, with 10 bases between. The CDR3 coding sequence is TGTGCCAGCAGCTTAGATTCAGGCCCTAGCACAGATACGCAGTATTTT. Encoded protein: CASSLDSGPSTDTQYF.

The gene calls are TRBV19 and TRBJ1-1; D remains ambiguous. This CDR3 has 13 residues. V dropped 5 bases and J dropped 7 bases, with 14 bases sitting between them. Germline V gives CDR1 LNHDA, CDR2 SQIVND (reference sequence). CDR3 sequence: CASSPTLKGEAFF. As DNA, the CDR3 is TGTGCCAGTAGTCCTACCTTAAAGGGTGAAGCTTTCTTT. The whole variable domain, filled in from reference TRBV19 and TRBJ1-1, reads DGGITQSPKYLFRKEGQNVTLSCEQNLNHDAMYWYRQDPGQGLRLIYYSQIVNDFQKGDIAEGYSVSREKKESFPLTVTSAQKNPTAFYLCASSPTLKGEAFFGQGTRLTVV.

The rearrangement joins TRBV2 to TRBJ1-5; D is unresolved. Per germline, CDR1 SNHLY and CDR2 FYNNEI. The V gene lost 7 bases and the J gene lost 4 bases, with 11 bases spanning the gap. The CDR3 sequence is 13 residues long. For the CDR3, the DNA is TGTGCCAGCAAGGAGTCCGGGAATCAGCCCCAGCATTTT. It yields the protein CASKESGNQPQHF. The full variable domain, its missing parts supplied by reference TRBV2 and TRBJ1-5, is EPEVTQTPSHQVTQMGQEVILRCVPISNHLYFYWYRQILGQKVEFLVSFYNNEISEKSEIFDDQFSVERPDGSNFTLKIRSTKLEDSAMYFCASKESGNQPQHFGDGTRLSIL.

The genes are TRBV7-9 and TRBJ2-1; D uncertain. Germline V gene sequence: CDR1 SEHNR, CDR2 FQNEAQ (reference sequence). Trimming removed 3 bases at V and 7 bases at J, with 16 bases between. The CDR3 runs to 15 residues. CDR3 protein: CASSLNTVRLNEQFF. CDR3 bases: TGTGCCAGCAGCTTGAACACGGTCCGGTTGAATGAGCAGTTCTTC.

This chain uses TRBV30 with TRBJ2-1, with 11 bases lining up with TRBD2. After removal of 0 bases from V and 4 bases from J, the junction contained 8 bases not matched to a gene. Germline loops: CDR1 GTSNPN, CDR2 SVGIG (reference sequence). This CDR3 comprises 17 residues. This CDR3 reads CAWSVTYSGGAYNEQFF. DNA for the CDR3: TGTGCCTGGAGTGTTACTTATAGCGGGGGGGCATACAATGAGCAGTTCTTC. Full variable domain (outside the CDR3, taken from reference TRBV30 and TRBJ2-1): SQTIHQWPATLVQPVGSPLSLECTVEGTSNPNLYWYRQAAGRGLQLLFYSVGIGQISSEVPQNLSASRPQDRQFILSSKKLLLSDSGFYLCAWSVTYSGGAYNEQFFGPGTRLTVL.

The rearrangement joins TRBV30 to TRBJ2-3; D uncertain. Germline loops: CDR1 GTSNPN, CDR2 SVGIG (reference sequence). V was trimmed by 1 base and J by 0 bases, leaving 5 bases between them. The CDR3 runs to 13 residues. CDR3 loop: CAWSGASTDTQYF. Written as DNA, the CDR3 is TGTGCCTGGAGTGGAGCGAGCACAGATACGCAGTATTTT.

This clone was recorded a few times. The rearrangement joins TRBV18 to TRBJ1-1, with a weak D call TRBD1 (5 bases). This CDR3 comprises 13 residues. V was cut by 8 bases and J by 0 bases, with 10 bases left in between. Germline V CDR1 and CDR2: KGHSH, LQKENI. The CDR3 bases are TGTGCCAGCACAGACAGCATGAACACTGAAGCTTTCTTT. This translates into CASTDSMNTEAFF.

This chain connects TRBV6-1 to TRBJ2-3; D uncertain. CDR3 length: 17 residues. Germline V gene lookup returns CDR1 MNHNS and CDR2 SASEGT. V was clipped by 1 base and J by 0 bases, with 14 bases between them. CDR3 loop: CASSEVGWGTSTDTQYF. As DNA, the CDR3 is TGTGCCAGCAGTGAAGTGGGGTGGGGAACTAGCACAGATACGCAGTATTTT.